This record covers a single TCR beta chain. Its antigen is not identified. This record comes from a study of blood T cells in healthy people across ages. Germline CDR1 SGHRS, CDR2 YFSETQ. V was trimmed by 0 bases and J by 2 bases, leaving 12 bases between them. CDR3 length: 15 amino acids. Every sample gave at least 5 micrograms of total RNA when it was extracted. Study-level points and caveats: Underestimates were what the diversity estimates from one million T cells were considered to be. The recorded TCR beta diversity per million T cells decreased in a roughly linear manner with age.

A second PCR, run for roughly 7 to 12 cycles, used a sample-barcoded 5' primer plus a J-beta primer mix. Tags on each cDNA molecule came from a template-switch adaptor with 12 random nucleotides. MiXCR, applied by TCRdb to the 5' RACE reads, yields one record per CDR3 protein. This repertoire shows about a million distinct CDR3 sequences, about 53% found once; its top ten account for over 20%. The sequence was obtained from a woman aged 55-70 years in good health. The chain combines TRBV5-1 with TRBJ2-7; D might be TRBD1 (5 bases). Material: blood. CDR3 in DNA: TGCGCCAGCAGCTTGGGTCCAGGGTCCACCTACGAGCAGTACTTC. Protein sequence: CASSLGPGSTYEQYF.